This T cell receptor beta chain was captured by sequencing in a study of T-cell reconstitution after alpha-beta-depleted transplantation in children. General observations from the study: Newly produced T cells mostly accounted for T-cell counts and diversity one year post-transplant.

Comment on this clonotype: What it recognizes is unknown.

Using unique molecular identifiers, the investigators prepared the TCRbeta library. TCRdb fed the PCR reads into MiXCR, producing one record per CDR3 protein. This sample has fewer than 150,000 distinct CDR3 sequences; roughly 24% occur once, and the top ten carry about 10%. Unmatched junction bases numbered 9, after V lost 5 bases and J lost 14 bases. There are 12 residues in the CDR3. The sequences come from PBMCs, mostly from graft donor cells, collected 180 days after TCRalphabeta/CD19-depleted stem cell transplant. The V and J genes are TRBV12-3 or TRBV12-4 and TRBJ2-1, with 7 bases aligning to TRBD1. The clonotype originates from a male patient between 2 and 10 years old who had a stem cell transplant for chronic granulomatous disease, so the T cells may come from the graft donor. CDR3 loop: CASSDRTGVKFF. The DNA of the CDR3 is TGTGCCAGCAGTGACCGGACAGGAGTTAAGTTCTTC.